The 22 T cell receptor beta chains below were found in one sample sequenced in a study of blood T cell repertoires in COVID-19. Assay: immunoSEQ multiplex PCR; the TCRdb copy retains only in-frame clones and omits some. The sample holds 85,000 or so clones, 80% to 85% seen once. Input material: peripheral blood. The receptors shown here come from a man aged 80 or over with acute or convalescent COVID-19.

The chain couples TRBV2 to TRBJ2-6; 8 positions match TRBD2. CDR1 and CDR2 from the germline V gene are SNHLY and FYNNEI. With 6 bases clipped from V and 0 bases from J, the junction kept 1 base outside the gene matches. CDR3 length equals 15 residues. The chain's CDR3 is CASSGGGSGANVLTF. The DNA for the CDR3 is TGTGCCAGCAGCGGGGGGGGCTCTGGGGCCAACGTCCTGACTTTC.

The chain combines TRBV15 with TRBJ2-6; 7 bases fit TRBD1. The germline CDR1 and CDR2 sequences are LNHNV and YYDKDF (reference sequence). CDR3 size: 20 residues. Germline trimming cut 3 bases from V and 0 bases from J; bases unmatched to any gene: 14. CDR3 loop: CATSSEEPGQRASGANVLTF. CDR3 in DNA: TGTGCCACCAGCAGTGAGGAGCCGGGACAGCGAGCCTCTGGGGCCAACGTCCTGACTTTC.

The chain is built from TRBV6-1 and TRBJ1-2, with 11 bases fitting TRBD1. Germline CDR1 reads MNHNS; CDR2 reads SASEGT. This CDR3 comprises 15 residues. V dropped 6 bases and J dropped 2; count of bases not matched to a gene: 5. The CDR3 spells CASRRTGGENYGYTF. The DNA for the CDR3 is TGTGCCAGCAGGCGGACAGGGGGCGAGAACTATGGCTACACCTTC.

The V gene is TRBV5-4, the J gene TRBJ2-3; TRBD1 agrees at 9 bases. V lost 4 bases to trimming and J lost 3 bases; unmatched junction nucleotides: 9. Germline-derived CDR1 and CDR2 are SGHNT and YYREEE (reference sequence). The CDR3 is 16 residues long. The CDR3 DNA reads TGTGCCAGCAGCGCGATGGGACAGGGTGGAACAGATACGCAGTATTTT. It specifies CASSAMGQGGTDTQYF. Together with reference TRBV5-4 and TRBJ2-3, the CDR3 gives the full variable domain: ETGVTQSPTHLIKTRGQQVTLRCSSQSGHNTVSWYQQALGQGPQFIFQYYREEENGRGNFPPRFSGLQFPNYSSELNVNALELDDSALYLCASSAMGQGGTDTQYFGPGTRLTVL.

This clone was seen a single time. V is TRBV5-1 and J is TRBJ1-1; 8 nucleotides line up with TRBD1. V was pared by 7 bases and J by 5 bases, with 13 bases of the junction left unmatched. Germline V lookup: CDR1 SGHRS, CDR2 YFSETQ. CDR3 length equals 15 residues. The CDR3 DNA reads TGCGCCAGCTCCGGACAGGGAGGTGTAGGGACTGAAGCTTTCTTT. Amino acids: CASSGQGGVGTEAFF.

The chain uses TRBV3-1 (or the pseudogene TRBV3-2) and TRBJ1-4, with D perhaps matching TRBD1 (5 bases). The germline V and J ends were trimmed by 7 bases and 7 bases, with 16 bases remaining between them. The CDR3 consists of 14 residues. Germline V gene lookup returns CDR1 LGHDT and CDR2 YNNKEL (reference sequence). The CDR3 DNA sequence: TGTGCCAGCACCCCTCGGGGGGTGGGTGAAAAACTGTTTTTT. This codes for CASTPRGVGEKLFF.

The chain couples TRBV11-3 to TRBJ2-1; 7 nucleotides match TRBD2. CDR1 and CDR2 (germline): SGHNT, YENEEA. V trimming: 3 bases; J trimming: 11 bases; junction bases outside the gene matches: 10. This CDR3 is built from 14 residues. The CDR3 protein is CASSLGLSSLKQFF. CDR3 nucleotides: TGTGCCAGCAGCTTGGGACTATCATCGTTAAAGCAGTTCTTC.

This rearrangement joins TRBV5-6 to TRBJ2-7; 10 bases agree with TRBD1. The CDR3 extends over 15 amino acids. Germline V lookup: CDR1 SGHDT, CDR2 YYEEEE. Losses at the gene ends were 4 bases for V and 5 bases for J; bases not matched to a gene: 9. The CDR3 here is CASSTPGTGDHEQYF. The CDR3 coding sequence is TGTGCCAGCAGCACCCCCGGGACAGGGGACCACGAGCAGTACTTC.

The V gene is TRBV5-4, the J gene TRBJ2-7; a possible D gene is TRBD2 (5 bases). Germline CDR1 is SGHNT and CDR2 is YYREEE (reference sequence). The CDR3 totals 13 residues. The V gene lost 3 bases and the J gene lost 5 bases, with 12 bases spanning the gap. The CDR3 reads CASSWTAEDEQYF. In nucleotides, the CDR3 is TGTGCCAGCAGCTGGACGGCGGAGGACGAGCAGTACTTC.

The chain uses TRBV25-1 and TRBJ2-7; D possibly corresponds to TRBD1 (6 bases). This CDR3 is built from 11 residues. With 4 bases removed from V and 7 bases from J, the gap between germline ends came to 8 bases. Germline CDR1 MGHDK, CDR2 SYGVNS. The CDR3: CASSARGEQYF. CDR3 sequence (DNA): TGTGCCAGCAGTGCCAGGGGAGAGCAGTACTTC.

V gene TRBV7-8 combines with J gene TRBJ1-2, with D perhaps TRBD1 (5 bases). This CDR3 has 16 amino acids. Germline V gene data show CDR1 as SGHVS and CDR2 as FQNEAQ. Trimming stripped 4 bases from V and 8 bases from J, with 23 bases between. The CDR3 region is CASSSQGTTLTGGYTF. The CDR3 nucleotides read TGTGCCAGCAGCTCTCAAGGGACTACCTTAACGGGGGGCTACACCTTC.

The CDR3 DNA is TGTGCCAGCAGTTACGACAGTAGCAATCAGCCCCAGCATTTT. This gives the protein CASSYDSSNQPQHF. This sequence joins TRBV6-5 and TRBJ1-5; D is perhaps TRBD1 (5 bases). V lost 2 bases, J lost 0 bases, and 5 bases lay in between. The CDR3 consists of 14 residues. Per the germline V gene, CDR1 is MNHEY and CDR2 is SVGAGI.

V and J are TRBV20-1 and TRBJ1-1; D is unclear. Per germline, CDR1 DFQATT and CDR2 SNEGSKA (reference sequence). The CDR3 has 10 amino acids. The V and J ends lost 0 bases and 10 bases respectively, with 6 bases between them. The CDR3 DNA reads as TGCAGTGCTAGAGATAGGAGAGCTTTCTTT. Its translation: CSARDRRAFF.

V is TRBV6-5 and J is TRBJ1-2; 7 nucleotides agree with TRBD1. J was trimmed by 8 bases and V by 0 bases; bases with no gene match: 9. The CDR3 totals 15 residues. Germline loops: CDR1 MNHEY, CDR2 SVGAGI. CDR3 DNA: TGTGCCAGCAGTTACTCCCAAACAGGGGCTGGGGGCTACACCTTC. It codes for CASSYSQTGAGGYTF.

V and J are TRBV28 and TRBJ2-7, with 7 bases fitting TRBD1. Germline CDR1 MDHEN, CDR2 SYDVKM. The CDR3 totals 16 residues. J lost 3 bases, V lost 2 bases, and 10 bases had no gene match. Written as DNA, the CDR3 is TGTGCCAGCAGTTTAAGGGCTCGGGACAGCGTCTACGAGCAGTACTTC. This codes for CASSLRARDSVYEQYF.

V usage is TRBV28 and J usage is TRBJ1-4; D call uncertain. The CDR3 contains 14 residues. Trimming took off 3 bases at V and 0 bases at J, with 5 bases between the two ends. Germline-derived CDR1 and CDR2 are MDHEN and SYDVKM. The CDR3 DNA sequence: TGTGCCAGCAGTTTCCCTGCAACTAATGAAAAACTGTTTTTT. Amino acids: CASSFPATNEKLFF. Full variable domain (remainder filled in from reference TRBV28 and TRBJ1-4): DVKVTQSSRYLVKRTGEKVFLECVQDMDHENMFWYRQDPGLGLRLIYFSYDVKMKEKGDIPEGYSVSREKKERFSLILESASTNQTSMYLCASSFPATNEKLFFGSGTQLSVL.

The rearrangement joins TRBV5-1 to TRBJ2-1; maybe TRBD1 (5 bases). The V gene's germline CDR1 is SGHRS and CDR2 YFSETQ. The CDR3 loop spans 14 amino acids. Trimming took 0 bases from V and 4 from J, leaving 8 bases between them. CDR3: CASSLATDYNEQFF. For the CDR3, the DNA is TGCGCCAGCAGCTTGGCGACAGATTACAATGAGCAGTTCTTC. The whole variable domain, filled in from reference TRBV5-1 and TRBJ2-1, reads KAGVTQTPRYLIKTRGQQVTLSCSPISGHRSVSWYQQTPGQGLQFLFEYFSETQRNKGNFPGRFSGRQFSNSRSEMNVSTLELGDSALYLCASSLATDYNEQFFGPGTRLTVL.

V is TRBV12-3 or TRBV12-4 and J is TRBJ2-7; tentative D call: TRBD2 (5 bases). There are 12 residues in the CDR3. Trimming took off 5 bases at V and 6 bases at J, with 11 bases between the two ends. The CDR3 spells CASSSSTIEQYF. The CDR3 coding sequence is TGTGCCAGCAGTAGTTCGACTATCGAGCAGTACTTC.

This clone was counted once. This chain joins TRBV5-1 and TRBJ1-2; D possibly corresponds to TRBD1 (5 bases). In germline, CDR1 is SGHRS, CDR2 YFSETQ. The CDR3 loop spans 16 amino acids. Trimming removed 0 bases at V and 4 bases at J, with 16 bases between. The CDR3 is CASSLAPAGPSYGYTF. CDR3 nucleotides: TGCGCCAGCAGCTTGGCCCCGGCAGGGCCTAGCTATGGCTACACCTTC. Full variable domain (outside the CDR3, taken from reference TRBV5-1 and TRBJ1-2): KAGVTQTPRYLIKTRGQQVTLSCSPISGHRSVSWYQQTPGQGLQFLFEYFSETQRNKGNFPGRFSGRQFSNSRSEMNVSTLELGDSALYLCASSLAPAGPSYGYTFGSGTRLTVV.

CDR3 DNA sequence: TGTGCCTTGGGACAGGGCGCGTCACCCCTCCACTTT. This translates into CALGQGASPLHF. The rearrangement links TRBV30 to TRBJ1-6; the match to TRBD1 covers 9 bases. CDR3 length: 12 amino acids. Per the germline V gene, CDR1 is GTSNPN and CDR2 is SVGIG (reference sequence). With V trimmed by 7 bases and J by 10 bases, 5 bases remained unmatched.

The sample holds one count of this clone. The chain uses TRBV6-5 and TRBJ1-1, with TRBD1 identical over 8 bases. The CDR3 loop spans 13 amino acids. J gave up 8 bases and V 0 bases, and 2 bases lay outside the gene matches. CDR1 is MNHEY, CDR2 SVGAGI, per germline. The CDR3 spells CASSYSRQGEAFF. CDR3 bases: TGTGCCAGCAGTTACTCGAGACAGGGGGAAGCTTTCTTT.

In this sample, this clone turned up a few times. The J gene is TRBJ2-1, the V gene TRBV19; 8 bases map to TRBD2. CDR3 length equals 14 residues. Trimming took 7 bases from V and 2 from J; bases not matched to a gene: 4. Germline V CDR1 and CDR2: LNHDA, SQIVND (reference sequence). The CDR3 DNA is TGTGCCAGTAACAACGGGAGGGCCTACAATGAGCAGTTCTTC. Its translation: CASNNGRAYNEQFF.